This record looks at one TCR beta chain sequence and its context. The source of the sample is a study of PD-L1 blockade in urothelial cancer. Whole-study context: Patients took up atezolizumab in about 2014 at 1,200 mg intravenously every 3 weeks.

Assay used: immunoSEQ multiplex PCR; TCRdb lists only in-frame clones, some missing. The profile shows about 43,000 clones, about four fifths of them singletons. Indicated time point: peripheral blood 6 weeks after treatment start. It was locally advanced or metastatic urothelial carcinoma that patients had. Patients each gave 1 to 8 samples, pretreatment and on-treatment. Germline V gives CDR1 MNHNS, CDR2 SASEGT. This CDR3 spans 15 amino acids. The V gene lost 5 bases and the J gene lost 6 bases, with 19 bases spanning the gap. The chain links TRBV6-1 to TRBJ1-1; D is perhaps TRBD1 (5 bases). The sequence derives from a man in his 60s with urothelial cancer. The sample consisted of PBMCs, taken around atezolizumab (anti-PD-L1) treatment. The CDR3 bases are TGTGCCAGCAGTCTACAGCAGGGTCTACCGCCTGAAGCTTTCTTT. It specifies CASSLQQGLPPEAFF.